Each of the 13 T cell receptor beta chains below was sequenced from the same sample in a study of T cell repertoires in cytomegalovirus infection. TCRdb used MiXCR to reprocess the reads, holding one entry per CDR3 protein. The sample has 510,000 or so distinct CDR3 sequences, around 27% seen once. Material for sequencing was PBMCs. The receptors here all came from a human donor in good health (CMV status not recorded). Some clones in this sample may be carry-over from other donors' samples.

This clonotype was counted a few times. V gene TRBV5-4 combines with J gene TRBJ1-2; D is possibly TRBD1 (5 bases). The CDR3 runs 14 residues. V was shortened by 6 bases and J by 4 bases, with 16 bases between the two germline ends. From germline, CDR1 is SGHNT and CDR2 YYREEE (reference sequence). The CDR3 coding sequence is TGTGCCAGCACCGGGACGGGGAACAGCTATGGCTACACCTTC. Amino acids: CASTGTGNSYGYTF. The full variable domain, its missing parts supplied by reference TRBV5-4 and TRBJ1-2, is ETGVTQSPTHLIKTRGQQVTLRCSSQSGHNTVSWYQQALGQGPQFIFQYYREEENGRGNFPPRFSGLQFPNYSSELNVNALELDDSALYLCASTGTGNSYGYTFGSGTRLTVV.

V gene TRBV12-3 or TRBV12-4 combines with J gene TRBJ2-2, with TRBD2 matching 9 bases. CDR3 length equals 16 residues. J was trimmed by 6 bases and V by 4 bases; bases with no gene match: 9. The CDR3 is CASSYSSGMGSGELFF. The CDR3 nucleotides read TGTGCCAGCAGTTACTCTAGCGGGATGGGATCCGGGGAGCTGTTTTTT.

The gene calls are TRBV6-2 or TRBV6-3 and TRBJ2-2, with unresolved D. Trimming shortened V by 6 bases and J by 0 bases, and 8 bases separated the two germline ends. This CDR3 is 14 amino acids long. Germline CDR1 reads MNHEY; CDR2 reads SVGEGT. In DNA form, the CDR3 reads TGTGCCAGCAGCCAGAGCTCGAACACCGGGGAGCTGTTTTTT. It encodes CASSQSSNTGELFF.

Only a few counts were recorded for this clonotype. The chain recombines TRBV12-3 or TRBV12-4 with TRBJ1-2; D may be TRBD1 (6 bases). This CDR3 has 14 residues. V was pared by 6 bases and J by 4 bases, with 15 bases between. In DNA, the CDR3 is TGTGCCAGCAGCCCTTGGGGGGCTGGCTATGGCTACACCTTC. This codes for CASSPWGAGYGYTF.

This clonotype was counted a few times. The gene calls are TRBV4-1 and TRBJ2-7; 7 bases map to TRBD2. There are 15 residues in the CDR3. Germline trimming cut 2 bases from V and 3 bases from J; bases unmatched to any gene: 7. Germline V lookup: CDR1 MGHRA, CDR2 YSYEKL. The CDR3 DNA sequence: TGCGCCAGCAGCCAACACGGGACTAACTACTACGAGCAGTACTTC. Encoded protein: CASSQHGTNYYEQYF.

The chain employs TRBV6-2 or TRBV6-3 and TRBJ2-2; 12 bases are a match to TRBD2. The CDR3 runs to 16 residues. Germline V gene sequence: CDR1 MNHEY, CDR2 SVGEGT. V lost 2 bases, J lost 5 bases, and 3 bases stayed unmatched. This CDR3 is CASSYLGTSGTGELFF. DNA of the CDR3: TGTGCCAGCAGTTACCTCGGGACTAGCGGGACCGGGGAGCTGTTTTTT.

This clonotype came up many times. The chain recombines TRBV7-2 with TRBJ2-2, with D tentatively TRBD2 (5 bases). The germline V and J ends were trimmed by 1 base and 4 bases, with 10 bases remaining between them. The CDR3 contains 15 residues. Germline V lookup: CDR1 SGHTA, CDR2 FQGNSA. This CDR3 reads CASSLVRLTTGELFF. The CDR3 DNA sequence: TGTGCCAGCAGCTTAGTTAGACTAACCACCGGGGAGCTGTTTTTT.

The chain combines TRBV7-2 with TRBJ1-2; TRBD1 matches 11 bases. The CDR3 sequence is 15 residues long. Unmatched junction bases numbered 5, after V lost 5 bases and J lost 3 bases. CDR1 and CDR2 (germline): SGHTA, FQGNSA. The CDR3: CASSPRTGGDYGYTF. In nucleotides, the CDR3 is TGTGCCAGCAGCCCCCGGACAGGGGGCGACTATGGCTACACCTTC.

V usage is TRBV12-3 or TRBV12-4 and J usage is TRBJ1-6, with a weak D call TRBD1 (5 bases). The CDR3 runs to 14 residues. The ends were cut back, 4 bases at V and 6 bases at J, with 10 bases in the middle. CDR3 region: CASSSTVGNSPLHF. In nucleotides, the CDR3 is TGTGCCAGCAGTTCGACAGTGGGTAATTCACCCCTCCACTTT.

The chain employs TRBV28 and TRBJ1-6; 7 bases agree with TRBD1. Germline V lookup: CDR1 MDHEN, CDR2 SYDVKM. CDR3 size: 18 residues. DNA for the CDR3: TGTGCTACCAGGGGGTCAGGGACGTCGAACCCCTATAATTCACCCCTCCACTTT. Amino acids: CATRGSGTSNPYNSPLHF. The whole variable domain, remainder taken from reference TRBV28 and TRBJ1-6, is DVKVTQSSRYLVKRTGEKVFLECVQDMDHENMFWYRQDPGLGLRLIYFSYDVKMKEKGDIPEGYSVSREKKERFSLILESASTNQTSMYLCATRGSGTSNPYNSPLHFGNGTRLTVT.

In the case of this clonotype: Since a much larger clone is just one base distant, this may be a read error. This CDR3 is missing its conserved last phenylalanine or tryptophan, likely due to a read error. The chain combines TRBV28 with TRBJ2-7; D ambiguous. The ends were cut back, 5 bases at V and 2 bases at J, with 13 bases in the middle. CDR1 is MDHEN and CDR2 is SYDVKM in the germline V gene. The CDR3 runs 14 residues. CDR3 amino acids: CASSLPGLTYEQYL. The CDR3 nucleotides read TGTGCCAGCAGTCTTCCGGGCCTCACCTACGAGCAGTACCTC.

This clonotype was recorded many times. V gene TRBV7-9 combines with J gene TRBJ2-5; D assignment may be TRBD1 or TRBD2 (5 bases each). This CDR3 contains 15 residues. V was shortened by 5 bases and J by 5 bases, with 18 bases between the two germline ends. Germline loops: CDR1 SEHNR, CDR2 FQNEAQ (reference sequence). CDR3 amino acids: CASSPWDQSKETQYF. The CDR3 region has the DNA TGTGCCAGCAGCCCCTGGGACCAGAGCAAGGAGACCCAGTACTTC.

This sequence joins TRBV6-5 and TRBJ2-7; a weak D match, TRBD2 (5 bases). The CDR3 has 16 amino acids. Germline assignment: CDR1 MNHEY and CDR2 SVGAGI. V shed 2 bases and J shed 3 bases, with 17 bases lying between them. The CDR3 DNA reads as TGTGCCAGCAGTTACGGTAACACGCCGAGGGTCTACGAGCAGTACTTC. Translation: CASSYGNTPRVYEQYF.